The entry below gives a single TCR beta chain sequence along with its context. Libraries were prepared by immunoSEQ multiplex PCR; TCRdb keeps only in-frame clonotypes and omits some of them. Of roughly 130,000 clones in the sample, 84% were seen once. V was clipped by 5 bases and J by 1 base, with 14 bases between them. Germline CDR1 SEHNR, CDR2 FQNEAQ (reference sequence). This CDR3 region has 15 residues. Seattle patient enrollment occurred during active infection, with longitudinal follow-up thereafter. This record comes from a study of blood T cell repertoires in COVID-19. About the research overall: Sites in the United States, Italy and Spain provided acute and convalescent COVID-19 samples. Nucleic acid was either cDNA or gDNA, and it came from T cells, B-cell-depleted T cells, or PBMCs.

This clonotype originated in a man aged 25 to 45 with COVID-19, enrolled during active disease. The sample consisted of peripheral blood. The genes are TRBV7-9 and TRBJ1-1; D ambiguous. CDR3 nucleotide sequence: TGTGCCAGCAGCCCAATGCGGGAGGCGAACACTGAAGCTTTCTTT. Its translation: CASSPMREANTEAFF.